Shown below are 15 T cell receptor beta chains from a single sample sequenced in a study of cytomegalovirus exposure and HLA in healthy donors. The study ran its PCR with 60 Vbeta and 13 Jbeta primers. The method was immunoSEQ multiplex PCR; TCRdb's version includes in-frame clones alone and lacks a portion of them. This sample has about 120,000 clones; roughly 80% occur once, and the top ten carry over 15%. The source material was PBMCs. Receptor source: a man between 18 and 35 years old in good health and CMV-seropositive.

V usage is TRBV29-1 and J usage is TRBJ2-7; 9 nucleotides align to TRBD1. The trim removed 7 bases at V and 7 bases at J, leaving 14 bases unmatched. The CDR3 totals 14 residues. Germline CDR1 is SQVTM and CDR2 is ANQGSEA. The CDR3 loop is CSAEGGQGLREQYF. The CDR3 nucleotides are TGCAGCGCCGAGGGGGGACAGGGACTTCGGGAGCAGTACTTC.

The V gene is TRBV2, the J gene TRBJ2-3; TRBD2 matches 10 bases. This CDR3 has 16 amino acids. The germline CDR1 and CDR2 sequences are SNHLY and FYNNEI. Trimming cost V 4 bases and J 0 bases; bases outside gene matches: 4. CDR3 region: CASSVTSGESTDTQYF. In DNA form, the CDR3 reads TGTGCCAGCAGTGTTACTAGCGGGGAAAGCACAGATACGCAGTATTTT.

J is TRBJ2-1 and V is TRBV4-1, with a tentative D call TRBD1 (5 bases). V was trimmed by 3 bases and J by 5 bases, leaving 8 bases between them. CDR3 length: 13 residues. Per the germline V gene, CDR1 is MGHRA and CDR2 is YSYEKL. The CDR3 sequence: CASSQARDNEQFF. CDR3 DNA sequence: TGCGCCAGCAGCCAGGCCAGGGACAATGAGCAGTTCTTC.

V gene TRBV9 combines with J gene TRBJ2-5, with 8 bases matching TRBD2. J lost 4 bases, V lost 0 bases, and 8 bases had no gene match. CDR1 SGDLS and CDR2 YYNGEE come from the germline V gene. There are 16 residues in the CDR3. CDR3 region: CASSVEEERGRETQYF. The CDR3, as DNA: TGTGCCAGCAGCGTAGAAGAAGAGCGGGGGAGAGAGACCCAGTACTTC.

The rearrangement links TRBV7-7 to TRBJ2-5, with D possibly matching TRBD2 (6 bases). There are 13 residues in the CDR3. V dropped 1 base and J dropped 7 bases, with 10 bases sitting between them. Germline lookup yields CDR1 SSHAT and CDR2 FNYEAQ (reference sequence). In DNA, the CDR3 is TGTGCCAGCAGCTTAGGACTAGGCGGGACCCAGTACTTC. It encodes CASSLGLGGTQYF.

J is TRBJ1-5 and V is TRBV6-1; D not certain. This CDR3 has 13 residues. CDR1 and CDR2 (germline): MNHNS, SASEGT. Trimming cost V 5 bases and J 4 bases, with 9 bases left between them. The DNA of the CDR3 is TGTGCCAGCAGTTCGACGGGGAATCAGCCCCAGCATTTT. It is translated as CASSSTGNQPQHF.

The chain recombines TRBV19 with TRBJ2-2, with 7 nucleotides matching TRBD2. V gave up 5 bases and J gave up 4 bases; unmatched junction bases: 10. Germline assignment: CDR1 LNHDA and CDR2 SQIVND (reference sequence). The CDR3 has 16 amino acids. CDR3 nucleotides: TGTGCCAGTAGTGCCCAAGGCGGGGGTTTCACCGGGGAGCTGTTTTTT. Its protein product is CASSAQGGGFTGELFF. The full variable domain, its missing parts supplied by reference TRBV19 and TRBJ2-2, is DGGITQSPKYLFRKEGQNVTLSCEQNLNHDAMYWYRQDPGQGLRLIYYSQIVNDFQKGDIAEGYSVSREKKESFPLTVTSAQKNPTAFYLCASSAQGGGFTGELFFGEGSRLTVL.

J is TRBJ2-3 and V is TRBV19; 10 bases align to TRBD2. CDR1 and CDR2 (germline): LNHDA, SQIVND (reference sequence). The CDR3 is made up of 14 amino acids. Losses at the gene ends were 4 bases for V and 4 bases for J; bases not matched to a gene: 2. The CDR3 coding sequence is TGTGCCAGTAGTAGAGGACTAGCGGCAGATACGCAGTATTTT. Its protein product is CASSRGLAADTQYF.

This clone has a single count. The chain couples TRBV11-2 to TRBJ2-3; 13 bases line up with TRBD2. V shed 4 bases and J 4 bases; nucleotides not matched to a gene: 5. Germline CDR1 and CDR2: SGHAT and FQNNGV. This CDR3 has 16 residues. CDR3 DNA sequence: TGTGCCAGCAGCTCCTGGACTAGCGGGGGTCCAGATACGCAGTATTTT. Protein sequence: CASSSWTSGGPDTQYF.

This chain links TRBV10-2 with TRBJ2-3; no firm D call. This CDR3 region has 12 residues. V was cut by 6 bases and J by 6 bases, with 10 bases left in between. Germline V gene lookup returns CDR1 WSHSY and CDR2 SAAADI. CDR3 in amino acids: CASSYTDDTQYF. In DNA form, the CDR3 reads TGCGCCAGCAGCTACACAGACGATACGCAGTATTTT.

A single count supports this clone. The CDR3 loop reads CASREKGNTGEQYF. The CDR3 DNA follows: TGTGCCAGCAGGGAAAAGGGGAACACGGGCGAGCAGTACTTC. The V and J genes are TRBV7-8 and TRBJ2-7, with D possibly matching TRBD1 (5 bases). V lost 6 bases and J lost 6, with 18 bases in between. This CDR3 has 14 amino acids. Germline V gives CDR1 SGHVS, CDR2 FQNEAQ.

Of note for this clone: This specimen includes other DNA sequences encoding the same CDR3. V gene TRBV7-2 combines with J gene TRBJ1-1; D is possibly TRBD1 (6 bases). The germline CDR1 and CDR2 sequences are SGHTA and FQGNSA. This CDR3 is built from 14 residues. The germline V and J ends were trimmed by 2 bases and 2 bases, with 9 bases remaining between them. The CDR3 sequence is CASSLTGLNTEAFF. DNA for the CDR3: TGTGCCAGCAGCTTAACAGGGCTAAACACTGAAGCTTTCTTT.

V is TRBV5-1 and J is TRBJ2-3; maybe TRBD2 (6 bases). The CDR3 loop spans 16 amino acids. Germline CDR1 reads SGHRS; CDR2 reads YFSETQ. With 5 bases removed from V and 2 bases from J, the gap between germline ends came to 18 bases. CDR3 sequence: CASRGTGTSTTDTQYF. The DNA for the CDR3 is TGCGCCAGCAGAGGAACCGGGACTTCAACCACAGATACGCAGTATTTT.

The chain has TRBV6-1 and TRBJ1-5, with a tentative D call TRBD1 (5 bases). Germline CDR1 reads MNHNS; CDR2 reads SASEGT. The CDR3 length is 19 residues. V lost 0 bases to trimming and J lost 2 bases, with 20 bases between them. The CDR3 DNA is TGTGCCAGCAGTGAAGCGCTTCCTGCGGGATTGGGGGGCAATCAGCCCCAGCATTTT. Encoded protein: CASSEALPAGLGGNQPQHF.

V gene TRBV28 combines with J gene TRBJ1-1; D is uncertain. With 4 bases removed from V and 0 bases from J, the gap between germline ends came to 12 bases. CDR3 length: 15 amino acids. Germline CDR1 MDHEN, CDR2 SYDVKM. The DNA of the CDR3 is TGTGCCAGCAGTTCTTACAATACAGTGAACACTGAAGCTTTCTTT. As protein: CASSSYNTVNTEAFF.